The 25 T cell receptor beta chains below all came from one sample that was sequenced in a study of response to subunit inactivated influenza vaccine. From the RT-PCR reads, TCRdb called clonotypes with MiXCR, one entry per CDR3 protein. The sample gives about 830,000 distinct CDR3 sequences, about 18% of which show up once; approximately 10% is in the top ten. The sequences come from PBMCs from blood, collected about 5 days after vaccination. These receptors all stem from a man aged 50 or older who received an inactivated influenza vaccine.

This sequence joins TRBV5-1 and TRBJ2-5; the match to TRBD1 covers 9 bases. V shed 3 bases, J shed 2 bases, and the junction held 5 bases outside the gene matches. This CDR3 comprises 15 residues. CDR1 SGHRS and CDR2 YFSETQ come from the germline V gene. The CDR3 DNA sequence: TGCGCCAGCAGCTGGGGGACAGGGAGACAAGAGACCCAGTACTTC. This gives the protein CASSWGTGRQETQYF.

This clonotype was observed a handful of times. The rearrangement joins TRBV28 to TRBJ2-7; 10 nucleotides match TRBD1. Germline V gene data show CDR1 as MDHEN and CDR2 as SYDVKM. The CDR3 has 16 amino acids. J was trimmed by 4 bases and V by 5 bases; bases with no gene match: 11. This chain's CDR3 is CASSRDRGGPFYEQYF. CDR3 coding DNA: TGTGCCAGCAGTCGGGACAGGGGCGGTCCGTTTTACGAGCAGTACTTC.

This clonotype was counted at least ten times. V and J are TRBV5-1 and TRBJ1-6; D might be TRBD1 (6 bases). Per germline, CDR1 SGHRS and CDR2 YFSETQ. The CDR3 is 14 amino acids. Deletions cut 4 bases from V and 7 bases from J, with 12 bases between. This chain's CDR3 is CASSRDIGNSPLHF. CDR3 DNA sequence: TGCGCCAGCAGCCGGGACATTGGGAATTCACCCCTCCACTTT.

About this clonotype itself: One junction end does not reproduce the germline sequence, and a read error may be involved. The chain carries TRBV7-9 and TRBJ2-2; no firm D call. The CDR3 loop spans 13 amino acids. Per the germline V gene, CDR1 is SEHNR and CDR2 is FQNEAQ (reference sequence). In nucleotides, the CDR3 is TGTGCCACCAGCCCAGCGAACACCGGGGAGCTGTTTTTT. Its protein product is CATSPANTGELFF.

This clonotype was observed a few times. The rearrangement links TRBV29-1 to TRBJ2-7, with D uncertain. There are 12 residues in the CDR3. Germline CDR1 reads SQVTM; CDR2 reads ANQGSEA. The ends were cut back, 5 bases at V and 2 bases at J, with 10 bases in the middle. CDR3 sequence: CSVLNRPYEQYF. DNA for the CDR3: TGCAGCGTTTTAAACAGACCCTACGAGCAGTACTTC.

The sample holds a few counts of this clonotype. V and J are TRBV10-3 and TRBJ2-1; 13 nucleotides line up with TRBD2. The germline V gene encodes CDR1 ENHRY and CDR2 SYGVKD. Trimming took 6 bases from V and 14 from J; bases not matched to a gene: 16. This CDR3 has 16 residues. The CDR3 DNA is TGTGCCATCAGAACTAGCGGGGGGGCTATCCGAACGGCGGAGTTCTTC. Translation: CAIRTSGGAIRTAEFF.

V and J are TRBV7-3 and TRBJ2-2; D not resolved. This CDR3 contains 17 residues. V was shortened by 2 bases and J by 0 bases, with 13 bases between the two germline ends. Germline lookup yields CDR1 SGHTA and CDR2 FQGTGA. The CDR3 DNA reads TGTGCCAGCAGCTTAGGGCCTCCTTTTTCGAACACCGGGGAGCTGTTTTTT. Amino acid sequence: CASSLGPPFSNTGELFF.

This clonotype has ten or more counts. The V and J genes are TRBV6-2 or TRBV6-3 and TRBJ2-5, with 9 positions matching TRBD1. V lost 5 bases and J lost 4; bases outside the gene matches: 11. The CDR3 contains 16 residues. Germline V gene lookup returns CDR1 MNHEY and CDR2 SVGEGT. The CDR3 sequence is CASSPLRGQGRETQYF. CDR3 nucleotide sequence: TGTGCCAGCAGTCCGCTACGAGGACAGGGGAGAGAGACCCAGTACTTC.

The chain combines TRBV20-1 with TRBJ2-6; the match to TRBD2 covers 7 bases. The junction had 24 bases not matched to a gene; V was cut back by 5 bases and J by 2 bases. The germline CDR1 and CDR2 sequences are DFQATT and SNEGSKA (reference sequence). The CDR3 length is 21 residues. The CDR3 spells CSAPPGRGGFTLRPGANVLTF. The CDR3 DNA is TGCAGTGCTCCCCCAGGTCGGGGAGGGTTCACTCTGCGGCCTGGGGCCAACGTCCTGACTTTC.

As to this clonotype: Germline and junction disagree at one end, which may indicate a read error. The gene calls are TRBV5-1 and TRBJ2-3, with 10 bases lining up with TRBD1. The CDR3 spans 16 residues. Germline V CDR1 and CDR2: SGHRS, YFSETQ. The CDR3 sequence: CASSLGPGQGSDTQYF. CDR3 nucleotides: TGCGCCAGCAGTTTGGGACCGGGACAGGGGTCAGATACGCAGTATTTT.

This clonotype was recorded a few times. The chain carries TRBV20-1 and TRBJ2-5; D remains ambiguous. The V end was cut by 6 bases, the J end by 3 bases, with 8 bases between. This CDR3 spans 11 amino acids. Germline V CDR1 and CDR2: DFQATT, SNEGSKA (reference sequence). The chain's CDR3 is CSAVTKETQYF. DNA for the CDR3: TGCAGTGCGGTTACAAAAGAGACCCAGTACTTC.

This clonotype was seen more than once but under ten times. The chain has TRBV12-3 or TRBV12-4 and TRBJ2-1; D tentatively reads TRBD1 or TRBD2 (5 bases each). This CDR3 contains 15 residues. Trimming pared 5 bases from V and 4 bases from J, leaving 15 bases between. The CDR3 here is CASSPRDGRYNEQFF. The CDR3 coding sequence is TGTGCCAGCAGTCCTCGGGACGGCCGTTACAATGAGCAGTTCTTC.

V and J are TRBV10-3 and TRBJ2-7, with D maybe TRBD1 (5 bases). Trimming took 7 bases from V and 1 from J, leaving 11 bases between them. Germline V gene data show CDR1 as ENHRY and CDR2 as SYGVKD. The CDR3 runs 13 residues. CDR3 nucleotide sequence: TGTGCCATCACGCAGGGTGGTTCCTACGAGCAGTACTTC. Translating gives CAITQGGSYEQYF.

There are many counts of this clonotype. J is TRBJ2-3 and V is TRBV11-2; no reliable D call. Germline lookup yields CDR1 SGHAT and CDR2 FQNNGV. Trimming removed 0 bases from V and 8 bases from J, with 9 bases in between. The CDR3 has 13 amino acids. CDR3 coding DNA: TGTGCCAGCAGCTTAGAGGCCTTGGGTACGCAGTATTTT. Amino acids: CASSLEALGTQYF.

The rearrangement links TRBV14 to TRBJ2-1; D gene ambiguous. V lost 2 bases and J 11 bases, leaving 10 bases between the germline ends. The CDR3 totals 12 residues. Germline V gene sequence: CDR1 SGHDN, CDR2 FVKESK. The CDR3 spells CASSQTVVKQFF. The CDR3 DNA is TGTGCCAGCAGCCAAACGGTCGTCAAGCAGTTCTTC.

With respect to this clonotype: At one of its ends the junction is not consistent with the germline gene, which may arise from a read error. V and J are TRBV5-1 and TRBJ1-1, with 7 positions matching TRBD1. This CDR3 is built from 15 residues. Germline CDR1 and CDR2: SGHRS and YFSETQ. Here the CDR3 DNA reads TGCGCCAGCAGCTTAATTCAGGGGGGGAACGCTGAAGCTTTCTTT. The encoded protein is CASSLIQGGNAEAFF. Complete variable domain (other parts from reference TRBV5-1 and TRBJ1-1): KAGVTQTPRYLIKTRGQQVTLSCSPISGHRSVSWYQQTPGQGLQFLFEYFSETQRNKGNFPGRFSGRQFSNSRSEMNVSTLELGDSALYLCASSLIQGGNAEAFFGQGTRLTVV.

The CDR3 sequence: CASSSSGIEQYF. The CDR3 DNA reads as TGTGCCAGCAGCTCCTCCGGTATAGAGCAGTACTTC. The chain combines TRBV11-2 with TRBJ2-7; D not certain. V was cut by 4 bases and J by 7 bases, with 11 bases left in between. This CDR3 is 12 amino acids long. The germline V gene encodes CDR1 SGHAT and CDR2 FQNNGV. Drawing the rest from reference TRBV11-2 and TRBJ2-7, the complete variable domain is EAGVAQSPRYKIIEKRQSVAFWCNPISGHATLYWYQQILGQGPKLLIQFQNNGVVDDSQLPKDRFSAERLKGVDSTLKIQPAKLEDSAVYLCASSSSGIEQYFGPGTRLTVT.

Ten or more counts support this clonotype. This CDR3 reads CSLLEGTDTQYF. The CDR3 DNA sequence: TGCAGCCTACTGGAGGGCACAGATACGCAGTATTTT. The chain combines TRBV29-1 with TRBJ2-3; weak D call: TRBD2 (5 bases). V was clipped by 8 bases and J by 1 base, with 10 bases between them. Germline lookup yields CDR1 SQVTM and CDR2 ANQGSEA. The CDR3 has 12 amino acids.

This clonotype was detected only a few times. The chain uses TRBV20-1 and TRBJ2-7; D may be TRBD1 (5 bases). Per germline, CDR1 DFQATT and CDR2 SNEGSKA (reference sequence). Trimming pared 3 bases from V and 7 bases from J, leaving 10 bases between. This CDR3 comprises 11 residues. CDR3: CSASPGWEQYF. The CDR3 nucleotides read TGCAGTGCTAGCCCAGGGTGGGAGCAGTACTTC.

This clonotype has just a few counts. The rearrangement links TRBV20-1 to TRBJ2-5; TRBD1 agrees at 10 bases. V lost 3 bases, J lost 4 bases, and 8 bases stayed unmatched. Germline CDR1 and CDR2: DFQATT and SNEGSKA (reference sequence). This CDR3 is built from 15 residues. This CDR3 reads CSASRRDRGPETQYF. The CDR3 bases are TGCAGTGCTAGTAGACGGGACAGGGGACCAGAGACCCAGTACTTC.

The rearrangement links TRBV7-9 to TRBJ2-2; no reliable D call. V shed 3 bases and J shed 8 bases, with 10 bases lying between them. This CDR3 is 13 amino acids long. The germline V gene has CDR1 SEHNR and CDR2 FQNEAQ (reference sequence). Written as DNA, the CDR3 is TGTGCCAGCAGCTTTTCCGGAGTGGGGGAGCTGTTTTTT. This codes for CASSFSGVGELFF. Full variable domain (outside the CDR3, taken from reference TRBV7-9 and TRBJ2-2): DTGVSQNPRHKITKRGQNVTFRCDPISEHNRLYWYRQTLGQGPEFLTYFQNEAQLEKSRLLSDRFSAERPKGSFSTLEIQRTEQGDSAMYLCASSFSGVGELFFGEGSRLTVL.

The genes are TRBV6-7 and TRBJ2-5; 13 bases align to TRBD2. TRBV6-7 is an ORF for which the function is uncertain. The V and J ends lost 6 bases and 2 bases, in that order; junction bases with no gene match: 12. The CDR3 totals 18 residues. CDR3 DNA: TGTGCCAGCAGCCTTGGGACTAGCGGGGTTGTTTTACAAGAGACCCAGTACTTC. Its protein is CASSLGTSGVVLQETQYF.

This clonotype was picked up a small number of times. This chain uses TRBV29-1 with TRBJ2-2; 7 nucleotides agree with TRBD1. Per germline, CDR1 SQVTM and CDR2 ANQGSEA. The V gene end was trimmed by 7 bases and the J gene end by 5 bases; junction bases not matched to a gene: 10. The CDR3 loop spans 14 amino acids. The chain's CDR3 is CSGGEGARTGELFF. The CDR3 DNA follows: TGCAGCGGGGGTGAGGGGGCTCGGACCGGGGAGCTGTTTTTT.

There are a few counts of this clonotype. V gene TRBV20-1 combines with J gene TRBJ1-5; D call uncertain. The germline V gene encodes CDR1 DFQATT and CDR2 SNEGSKA (reference sequence). V was pared by 1 base and J by 0 bases, with 7 bases between. The CDR3 contains 14 residues. DNA of the CDR3: TGCAGTGCTAGAGGCAGCTATAGCAATCAGCCCCAGCATTTT. Translating it yields CSARGSYSNQPQHF.

This clonotype was observed at least ten times. The chain links TRBV6-1 to TRBJ2-7; tentatively, D is TRBD2 (5 bases). This CDR3 spans 14 amino acids. Trimming cost V 0 bases and J 0 bases, with 6 bases left between them. Germline CDR1 reads MNHNS; CDR2 reads SASEGT. The CDR3 here is CASSEAGSSYEQYF. The CDR3 DNA reads TGTGCCAGCAGTGAAGCAGGGAGCTCCTACGAGCAGTACTTC.